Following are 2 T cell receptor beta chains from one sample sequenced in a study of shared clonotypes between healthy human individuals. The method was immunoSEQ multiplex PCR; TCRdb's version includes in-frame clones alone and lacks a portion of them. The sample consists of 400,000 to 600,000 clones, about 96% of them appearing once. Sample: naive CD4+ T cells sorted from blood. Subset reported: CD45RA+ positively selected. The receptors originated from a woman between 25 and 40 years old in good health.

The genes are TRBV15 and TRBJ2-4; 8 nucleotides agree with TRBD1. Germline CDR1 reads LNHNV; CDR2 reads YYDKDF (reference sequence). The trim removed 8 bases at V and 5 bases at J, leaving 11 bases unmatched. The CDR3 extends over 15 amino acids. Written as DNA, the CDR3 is TGTGCCACCTCGAGATGGACAGGGCGGCAAAACATTCAGTACTTC. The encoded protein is CATSRWTGRQNIQYF.

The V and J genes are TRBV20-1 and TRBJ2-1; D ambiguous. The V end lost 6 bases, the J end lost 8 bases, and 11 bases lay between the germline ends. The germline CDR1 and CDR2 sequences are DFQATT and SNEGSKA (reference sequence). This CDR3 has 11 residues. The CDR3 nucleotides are TGCAGTGCCACATTAGTCTATGAGCAGTTCTTC. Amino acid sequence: CSATLVYEQFF.